This TCR beta chain was identified in a study of cytomegalovirus exposure and HLA in healthy donors. General study results and limits: When analyzed later, the rates of TCR association showed variation by HLA locus, with DRB1 the most and HLA-C the fewest. Solely CMV serostatus was available to characterize immune exposure. Roughly even sequencing depth across donors was the assumption behind the presence/absence analyses.

With 7 bases clipped from V and 1 base from J, the junction kept 8 bases outside the gene matches. CDR1 is SGHRS, CDR2 YFSETQ, per germline. The CDR3 is 15 residues long. Researchers ran the PCR with 60 Vbeta and 13 Jbeta primers. Generated by immunoSEQ multiplex PCR, the TCRdb table keeps only in-frame clones and is missing some. The table includes approximately 150,000 clones, 68% detected once. The table lists this clone with a few counts. The antigen is undetermined. V usage is TRBV5-1 and J usage is TRBJ1-1; TRBD1 matches 9 bases. Source material: PBMCs. The clonotype comes from a man aged 50-60 years in good health and CMV-seronegative. The CDR3 sequence is CASRTGGAGNTEAFF. CDR3 in DNA: TGCGCCAGCCGAACAGGGGGCGCGGGGAACACTGAAGCTTTCTTT.